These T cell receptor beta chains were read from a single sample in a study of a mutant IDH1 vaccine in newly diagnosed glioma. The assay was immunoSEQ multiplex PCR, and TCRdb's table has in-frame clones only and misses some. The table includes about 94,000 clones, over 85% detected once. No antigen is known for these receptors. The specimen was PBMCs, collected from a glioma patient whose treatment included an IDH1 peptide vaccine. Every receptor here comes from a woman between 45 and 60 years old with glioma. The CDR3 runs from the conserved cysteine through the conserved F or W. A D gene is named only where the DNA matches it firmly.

TGTGCCACAACCCCCGAGCAGATCTACGAGCAGTACTTC	CATTPEQIYEQYF	-	TRBJ2-7	TRBV10-3
TGTGCCAGCAGCGAACAGACAGGGCGAGGAAACACCATATATTTT	CASSEQTGRGNTIYF	TRBD1	TRBJ1-3	TRBV5-4
TGTGCCAGCAGCTTACGATCAGGGCCCTGGGACGATGAGCAGTTCTTC	CASSLRSGPWDDEQFF	-	TRBJ2-1	TRBV11-2
TGTGCCATCAGTGGGCGTAGGCCCCAGCATTTT	CAISGRRPQHF	-	TRBJ1-5	TRBV10-3
TGTGCCAGCAGGAGCGGACTAGCGGGAGGGCACAATGAGCAGTTCTTC	CASRSGLAGGHNEQFF	TRBD2	TRBJ2-1	TRBV2
TGTGCCAGCAGCTTAGTAGGCACTGGAAACACCATATATTTT	CASSLVGTGNTIYF	-	TRBJ1-3	TRBV7-9
TGTGCCAGCAGTGATCGGCCTGGATGGGCCGGGCAGTACTTC	CASSDRPGWAGQYF	-	TRBJ2-7	TRBV25-1
TGTGCCAGCTCACCCTACTGGCAGGCGAACACTGAAGCTTTCTTT	CASSPYWQANTEAFF	-	TRBJ1-1	TRBV18
TGTGCCAGCAGTTTAGGGAGGTGGGGACAGGTTTTCAATCAGCCCCAGCATTTT	CASSLGRWGQVFNQPQHF	TRBD1	TRBJ1-5	TRBV28
TGTGCCAGCAGCTCCCGGACCGGAAAAGACAAAGCTTTCTTT	CASSSRTGKDKAFF	-	TRBJ1-1	TRBV7-3
TGCAGCGTCATAGGACTAGCGGGAGGTTACGAGCAGTACTTC	CSVIGLAGGYEQYF	TRBD2	TRBJ2-7	TRBV29-1
TGTGCCAGCAGCTTAGGTTGGGAGCGGATCGATGAGCAGTTCTTC	CASSLGWERIDEQFF	-	TRBJ2-1	TRBV11-1
TGTGCCAGTAGTATTGGCGGGAGGGCCGGGGATGAGCAGTTCTTC	CASSIGGRAGDEQFF	TRBD2	TRBJ2-1	TRBV19
TGCAGCGTGTTAGTGAACACCGGGGAGCTGTTTTTT	CSVLVNTGELFF	-	TRBJ2-2	TRBV29-1
TGTGCCAGCTCACCATTCGGAAAGACAGCAACTAATGAAAAACTGTTTTTT	CASSPFGKTATNEKLFF	-	TRBJ1-4	TRBV18
TGTGCCAGTACCCCTCGGGGGCAGGCCTCCTACTATGGCTACACCTTC	CASTPRGQASYYGYTF	-	TRBJ1-2	TRBV19
TGTGCCAGCAGCTTTGAGGTCCGTGAGACCCAGTACTTC	CASSFEVRETQYF	-	TRBJ2-5	TRBV11-2